This record looks at one T cell receptor (beta chain) sequence and its context. This PCR relied on a set of 60 Vbeta primers and 13 Jbeta primers. Clones were read by immunoSEQ multiplex PCR, and TCRdb kept only the in-frame ones, dropping some. The profile shows fewer than 350,000 clones, roughly 89% of them singletons. CDR3 length: 13 residues. The V end was cut by 5 bases, the J end by 9 bases, with 17 bases between. CDR1 and CDR2 from the germline V gene are MDHEN and SYDVKM. The data were obtained in a study of cytomegalovirus exposure and HLA in healthy donors. The TCR was taken from a woman under 30 in good health and CMV-seronegative. The chain links TRBV28 to TRBJ2-7, with D possibly TRBD2 on 5 matching bases. The sample consisted of PBMCs. The CDR3: CASSRTGNYTQYF. In DNA, the CDR3 is TGTGCCAGCAGTCGAACCGGGAACTATACGCAGTACTTC.